These T cell receptor beta chains were read from a single sample in a study of blood T cell repertoires in COVID-19. TCRdb's table, derived via immunoSEQ multiplex PCR, lists solely in-frame clones and lacks some. The data contain approximately 170,000 clones, about four fifths of them singletons. The material sequenced was peripheral blood. These receptor sequences come from a woman of 80 years or more with active or convalescent COVID-19. Each CDR3 is given with its conserved first and last residue. The D gene is left open where the match is weak. Clone size, where shown, is once, few, many, or a class for clones that have expanded.

>TRBV28|.|TRBD1|TRBJ2-6
TGTGCCGCTCAGGGGGCCAGCTCTGGGGCCAACGTCCTGACTTTC
CAAQGASSGANVLTF
>TRBV30|.|.|TRBJ1-2
TGTGCCTGGACCCCCCTAGTTGGCTATGGCTACACCTTC
CAWTPLVGYGYTF
>TRBV28|.|TRBD1|TRBJ1-1
TGTGCCAGCAACGGACAGGGCCCTTACACTGAAGCTTTCTTT
CASNGQGPYTEAFF
>TRBV18|.|.|TRBJ1-1
TGTGCCAGCTCACAAAATCAGGATTTACGGATGAACACTGAAGCTTTCTTT
CASSQNQDLRMNTEAFF
>TRBV2|.|.|TRBJ2-2
TGTGCCAGCAGAACCGGGTCCACCGGGGAGCTGTTTTTT
CASRTGSTGELFF
>TRBV10-3|.|.|TRBJ1-1
TGTGCCATCAGTGCGGTTGACACTGAAGCTTTCTTT
CAISAVDTEAFF
>TRBV5-6|.|.|TRBJ2-1
TGTGCCAGCAGCTCCCGACGGGAGATCTCCTACAATGAGCAGTTCTTC
CASSSRREISYNEQFF
>TRBV7-7|.|.|TRBJ2-2
TGTGCTAGCAGCTCGGAGGGCCCTACCGGGGAGCTGTTTTTT
CASSSEGPTGELFF
>TRBV20-1|once|.|TRBJ2-5
TGCAGTGCTAGTTTGTCTGCGCTCCAAGAGACCCAGTACTTC
CSASLSALQETQYF
>TRBV6-5|.|TRBD1|TRBJ1-3
TGTGCCAGCAAGGGACAGGTTGGAAACACCATATATTTT
CASKGQVGNTIYF
>TRBV5-4|.|TRBD1|TRBJ1-2
TGTGCCAGCAGCCAAATGGGACAGGGGGCCCCCTATGGCTACACCTTC
CASSQMGQGAPYGYTF
>TRBV5-1|.|.|TRBJ2-2
TGCGCCAGCAGCTCCCGGACTTCGAACACCGGGGAGCTGTTTTTT
CASSSRTSNTGELFF
>TRBV5-1|.|.|TRBJ2-1
TGCGCCAGCAGCTCACAGGTGGGAAAGGCGAATGAGCAGTTCTTC
CASSSQVGKANEQFF
>TRBV19|.|.|TRBJ1-1
TGTGCCAGTACCACCTTGGCGTCGAGCGGGGCTTTCTTT
CASTTLASSGAFF
>TRBV2|.|.|TRBJ1-6
TGTGCCAGCAACCAGGGAAGCTCCTATAATTCACCCCTCCACTTT
CASNQGSSYNSPLHF
>TRBV28|.|TRBD1|TRBJ1-5
TGTGCCAGCAGTGGGGACAGGGGGGGGATCGGCAATCAGCCCCAGCATTTT
CASSGDRGGIGNQPQHF
>TRBV27|.|.|TRBJ1-2
TGTGCCAGCAGTTTAAGGGGCTATGGCTACACCTTC
CASSLRGYGYTF
>TRBV19|.|.|TRBJ1-1
TGTGCCAGTAGTATTTTTGCACAGATAAACACTGAAGCTTTCTTT
CASSIFAQINTEAFF
>TRBV4-1|.|TRBD1|TRBJ1-3
TGCGCCAGCAGCCAGCCGGACAGGGGGGGAAACACCATATATTTT
CASSQPDRGGNTIYF
>TRBV11-3|.|.|TRBJ1-2
TGTGCCAGCAGCTTAGATCGAAGACCGGACGGGGACTATGGCTACACCTTC
CASSLDRRPDGDYGYTF
>TRBV7-8|.|.|TRBJ1-4
TGTGCCAGCAGCCCTGGGGCTTCTGAAAAACTGTTTTTT
CASSPGASEKLFF
>TRBV9|.|TRBD2|TRBJ2-1
TGTGCCAGCAGCGTAGTAGCGGGAGGAGGTGAGCAGTTCTTC
CASSVVAGGGEQFF
>TRBV2|.|.|TRBJ1-1
TGTGCCAGCAGAGACACAGGGATTTGGACTGAAGCTTTCTTT
CASRDTGIWTEAFF
>TRBV11-3|.|TRBD1|TRBJ2-7
TGTGCCAGCAGCTTAGAGACCGGGACAGGGGGCTACGAGCAGTACTTC
CASSLETGTGGYEQYF
>TRBV20-1|.|.|TRBJ1-2
TGCAGTGCTAGTCTACGGGAGGGCTATGGCTACACCTTC
CSASLREGYGYTF
>TRBV5-1|.|TRBD2|TRBJ2-5
TGCGCCAGCAGCTTGAGTCGCGGACTAGCGGGAGGGCTAAGAGAGACCCAGTACTTC
CASSLSRGLAGGLRETQYF
>TRBV19|.|TRBD1|TRBJ1-2
TGTGCCAGTAGTATGAGTATGGGACAGAGCTATGGCTACACCTTC
CASSMSMGQSYGYTF
>TRBV5-6|.|TRBD1|TRBJ1-1
TGTGCCAGCAGCGGTAGGGCGGGACAGATGAACACTGAAGCTTTCTTT
CASSGRAGQMNTEAFF
>TRBV5-4|.|.|TRBJ1-2
TGTGCCAGCAGCTCCAAACAGGGATTTAACTATGGCTACACCTTC
CASSSKQGFNYGYTF
>TRBV5-1|.|TRBD2|TRBJ2-7
TGCGCCAGCAGTTACACTAGCGGGGCCTCCTACGAGCAGTACTTC
CASSYTSGASYEQYF
>TRBV5-1|.|.|TRBJ2-1
TGCGCCAGCAGCTTGGCCAGGAACAGCCGGTACAATGAGCAGTTCTTC
CASSLARNSRYNEQFF
>TRBV6-1|few|.|TRBJ1-2
TGTGCCAGCAGTGAAATCGGCAGGGTGAGCACCTTC
CASSEIGRVSTF
>TRBV25-1|once|TRBD1|TRBJ1-5
TGTGCCAGCAGTACCGGGACAGGGGTTGATCAGCCCCAGCATTTT
CASSTGTGVDQPQHF
>TRBV7-9|.|TRBD2|TRBJ2-3
TGTGCCAGCAGCCAAGGGACTAGCGGGAACACAGATACGCAGTATTTT
CASSQGTSGNTDTQYF
>TRBV5-1|.|TRBD1|TRBJ1-1
TGCGCCAGCAGCTTAAAACAGGGGGCGGGTGAAGCTTTCTTT
CASSLKQGAGEAFF
>TRBV10-3|.|TRBD2|TRBJ2-7
TGTGCCATCAGAACGGGACTACCGAGCGAGCAGTACTTC
CAIRTGLPSEQYF
>TRBV4-2|.|TRBD1|TRBJ1-4
TGTGCCAGCAGCCCGGGGACAGGGATTCGTGAAAAACTGTTTTTT
CASSPGTGIREKLFF
>TRBV5-1|.|TRBD1|TRBJ2-3
TGCGCCAGCAGCTATGGGACAGGGAACACAGATACGCAGTATTTT
CASSYGTGNTDTQYF
>TRBV19|.|TRBD1|TRBJ2-4
TGTGCCAGTAGTAAGCGACAGGGTGGGTTTGGCAAAAACATTCAGTACTTC
CASSKRQGGFGKNIQYF
>TRBV9|.|.|TRBJ1-1
TGTGCCAGCAGCGCCGACAGAGTTGAAGCTTTCTTT
CASSADRVEAFF
>TRBV18|.|.|TRBJ2-5
TGTGCCAGCTCACCCCCGGAGGAGACCCAGTACTTC
CASSPPEETQYF
>TRBV18|.|TRBD2|TRBJ2-2
TGTGCCAGCTCATCACCTAGCGGGAGGCACACCGGGGAGCTGTTTTTT
CASSSPSGRHTGELFF
>TRBV28|.|TRBD1|TRBJ2-7
TGTGCCAGCAGGCCAGGGGGCTTAAACTACGAGCAGTACTTC
CASRPGGLNYEQYF
>TRBV18|.|.|TRBJ2-1
TGTGCCAGCTCACTAGGCCCGGGGATCTCCTACAATGAGCAGTTCTTC
CASSLGPGISYNEQFF
>TRBV14|.|TRBD1|TRBJ2-1
TGTGCCAGCAGCCAAGATGGGACAGGGTTCTACAATGAGCAGTTCTTC
CASSQDGTGFYNEQFF
>TRBV7-2|.|.|TRBJ1-5
TGTGCCAGCAGCGTGGACACCATTGGGCCCCAGCATTTT
CASSVDTIGPQHF
>TRBV10-3|.|TRBD2|TRBJ2-3
TGTGCCATCAGCGGGACTACCAGCACAGATACGCAGTATTTT
CAISGTTSTDTQYF
>TRBV3-1/TRBV3-2|.|TRBD2|TRBJ2-7
TGTGCCAGCAGTCCTAAACTAGCGGGAGCCGAGCAGTACTTC
CASSPKLAGAEQYF
>TRBV5-1|.|.|TRBJ1-4
TGCGCCAGCAGCTTGGCCGTGGAGGATGAAAAACTGTTTTTT
CASSLAVEDEKLFF
>TRBV19|once|.|TRBJ1-5
TGTGCCAGTAGTCCCTGGGAGGGGGGGTCGGACAATCAGCCCCAGCATTTT
CASSPWEGGSDNQPQHF
>TRBV11-2|.|TRBD1|TRBJ1-1
TGTGCCAGCAGCCCTGACAGGGCCACTGAAGCTTTCTTT
CASSPDRATEAFF
>TRBV6-1|.|.|TRBJ2-1
TGTGCCAGCAGTGAGCGTTACAATGAGCAGTTCTTC
CASSERYNEQFF
>TRBV11-2|.|.|TRBJ2-1
TGTGCCAGCAGCTTAGGATCCAGAACTGAGCAGTTCTTC
CASSLGSRTEQFF